This TCR beta chain was captured in a study of T-cell memory formation after mild COVID-19. The V and J ends lost 6 bases and 6 bases respectively, with 9 bases between them. Looked up from germline, CDR1 is MNHNY and CDR2 is SVGAGI (reference sequence). The CDR3 spans 12 residues. TCRdb re-called the 5' RACE reads through MiXCR, storing one row per CDR3 protein. The table has a few hundred thousand distinct CDR3 sequences, 15% to 20% seen once; the top ten hold approximately 20%. Sequenced input: PBMCs or a T cell subset sorted from them (not recorded which). The receptor's source is a man aged 18 to 30 who had mild COVID-19 (a few samples of this study predate the infection). Cell type and time point are not known. The chain links TRBV6-6 to TRBJ1-5; tentatively, D is TRBD1 (5 bases). The CDR3 coding sequence is TGTGCCAGCAGCCAGGGAAGTCAGCCCCAGCATTTT. Protein: CASSQGSQPQHF.